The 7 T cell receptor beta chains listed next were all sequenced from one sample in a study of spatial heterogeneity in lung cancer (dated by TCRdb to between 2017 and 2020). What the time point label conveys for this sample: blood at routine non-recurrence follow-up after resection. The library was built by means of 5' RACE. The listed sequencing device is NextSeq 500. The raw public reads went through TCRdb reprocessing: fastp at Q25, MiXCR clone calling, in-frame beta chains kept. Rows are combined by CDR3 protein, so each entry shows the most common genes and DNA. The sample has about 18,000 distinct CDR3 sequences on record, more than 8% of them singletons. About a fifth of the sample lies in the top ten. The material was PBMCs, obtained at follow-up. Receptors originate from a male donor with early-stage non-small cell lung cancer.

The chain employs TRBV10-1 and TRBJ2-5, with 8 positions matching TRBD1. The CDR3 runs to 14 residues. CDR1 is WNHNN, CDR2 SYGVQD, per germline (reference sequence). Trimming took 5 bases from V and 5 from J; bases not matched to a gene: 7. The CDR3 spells CASSRTGRRETQYF. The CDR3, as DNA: TGCGCCAGCAGTCGGACAGGGAGGAGGGAGACCCAGTACTTC.

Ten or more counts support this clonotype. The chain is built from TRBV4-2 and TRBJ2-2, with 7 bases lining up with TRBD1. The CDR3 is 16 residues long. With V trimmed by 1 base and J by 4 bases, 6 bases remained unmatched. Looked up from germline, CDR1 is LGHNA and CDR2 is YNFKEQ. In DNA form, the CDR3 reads TGTGCCAGCAGCCAAGCGACAGGGTCGGGCACCGGGGAGCTGTTTTTT. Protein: CASSQATGSGTGELFF.

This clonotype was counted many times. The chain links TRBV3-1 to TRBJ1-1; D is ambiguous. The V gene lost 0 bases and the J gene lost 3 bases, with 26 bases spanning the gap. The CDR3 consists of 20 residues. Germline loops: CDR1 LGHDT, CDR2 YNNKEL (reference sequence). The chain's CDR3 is CASSQDLRFFLEDGDTEAFF. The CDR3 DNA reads TGTGCCAGCAGCCAAGATCTTCGGTTTTTCCTTGAGGATGGGGACACTGAAGCTTTCTTT.

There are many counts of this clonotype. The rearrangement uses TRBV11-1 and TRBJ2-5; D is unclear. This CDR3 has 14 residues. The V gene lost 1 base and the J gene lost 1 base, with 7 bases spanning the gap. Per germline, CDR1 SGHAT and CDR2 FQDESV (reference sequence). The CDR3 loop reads CASSLVAVQETQYF. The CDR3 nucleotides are TGTGCCAGCAGCTTAGTAGCAGTCCAAGAGACCCAGTACTTC.

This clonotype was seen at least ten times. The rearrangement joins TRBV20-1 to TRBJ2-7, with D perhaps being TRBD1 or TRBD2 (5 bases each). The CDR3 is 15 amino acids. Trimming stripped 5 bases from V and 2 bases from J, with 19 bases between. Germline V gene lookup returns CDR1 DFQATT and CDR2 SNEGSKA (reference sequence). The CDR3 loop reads CSAESPGTPPYEQYF. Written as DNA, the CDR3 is TGCAGTGCTGAAAGTCCCGGGACCCCCCCCTACGAGCAGTACTTC.

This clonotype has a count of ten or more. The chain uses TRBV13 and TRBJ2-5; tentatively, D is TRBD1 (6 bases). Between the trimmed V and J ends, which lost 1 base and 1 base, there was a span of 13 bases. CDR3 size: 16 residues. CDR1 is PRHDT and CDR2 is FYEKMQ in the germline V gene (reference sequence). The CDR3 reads CASSLAFRGPQETQYF. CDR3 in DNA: TGTGCCAGCAGCTTAGCCTTCAGGGGACCCCAAGAGACCCAGTACTTC.

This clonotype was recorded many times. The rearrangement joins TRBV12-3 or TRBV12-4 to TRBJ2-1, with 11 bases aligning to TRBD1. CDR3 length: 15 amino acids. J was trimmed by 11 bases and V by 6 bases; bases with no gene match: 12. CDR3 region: CASRGPGQGVSKQFF. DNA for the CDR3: TGTGCCAGCAGAGGGCCGGGACAGGGGGTGTCGAAGCAGTTCTTC.